This T cell receptor (beta chain) was found in a study of blood T cell repertoires in COVID-19 (dated by TCRdb to about 2020). For the wider study: The collaborator samples originated in the United States, Italy and Spain and spanned the acute and convalescent phases of COVID-19. The material from the prospective study consisted of cDNA or gDNA derived from T cells, B-cell-depleted T cells, or PBMCs. The dataset comprised deeply sampled blood TCRbeta repertoires from subjects exposed to, actively infected with, or recovered from COVID-19. A freely available public database, intended as a resource for researchers studying the immune response to SARS-CoV-2, is where the repertoires were released. Samples were obtained from the ongoing ImmuneRACE study (first 160 participants) and from 1,254 subjects provided by 6 global collaborators. Sample metadata almost always included a de-identified subject ID, COVID-19 status, age in years and sex. Where HLA class I and class II types were available, the types were taken from metadata supplied by the sample provider, not from assay-based typing.

CDR1 and CDR2, looked up from the germline V gene (reference sequence), are DFQATT and SNEGSKA. The CDR3 goes from the cysteine to the phenylalanine over 15 residues. Solely the CDR3 DNA is kept, with 45 bases framed from the first base. Trimming takes 3 bases off V and 0 bases off J; junction bases not matched to a gene: 4. TCRbeta CDR3 regions were amplified from genomic DNA using the immunoSEQ Assay, a bias-controlled multiplex PCR. In the authors' own workflow: The number of nucleated cells in each sample was estimated from the amplification of reference gene primers within the assay. To quantify the absolute abundance of each unique TCRbeta CDR3 rearrangement, sequence reads were collapsed and filtered. For each sample, productive Simpson clonality was calculated by taking the square root of Simpson's diversity index across productive rearrangements. TCRdb re-hosts the immuneACCESS table, in-frame sequences only. Its copies lack some clones; in the studies checked, an unresolved V gene accounts for under half of them, and the cause for the rest is not known. From that table come the V and J calls and clone size; the DNA was used to work out D and trimming. This sample gives about 200,000 clones in total; around 80% of them show up just once. The ten most abundant clones make up approximately 12% of the sample.

Collaborating institutions collected whole blood in K2EDTA tubes following their own protocols. For TCRbeta analysis, collaborators shipped samples as frozen whole blood, isolated PBMCs, or DNA extracted from either of those sample types. To note about this clone: Its antigen is unknown. No per-base quality is available; no much larger clone lies one base away.

The full study reports these points: How much clinical and demographic metadata was included differed by source and by participant, and the metadata was provided uncurated.

The rearrangement joined TRBV20-1 to TRBJ2-7; TRBD2 aligns with 11 central bases. This sequence originates from a woman aged 40-49 years with acute or convalescent COVID-19. Specimen: peripheral blood. The CDR3 in this case is CSASATSGSSYEQYF. The base sequence is TGCAGTGCTAGTGCTACTAGCGGGAGCTCCTACGAGCAGTACTTC.